The sequence of this T cell receptor beta chain was determined in a study of vaccination and CD4 T cells after COVID-19. CDR3 length: 15 amino acids. Germline V lookup: CDR1 SGHDT, CDR2 YYEEEE. Trimming cost V 2 bases and J 0 bases; bases outside gene matches: 4. To note about this clonotype: Its target is unknown.

Treatment defined: roughly 10-day PBMC culture with coronavirus spike peptide pools or control peptides (ViraFEST assay). ViraFEST used peptide pools to expand antigen-specific T cells before TCR sequencing. Cultures got half-medium changes with IL-2 on days 3 and 7. The study's findings and limits: In convalescent patients, 304 of 307 vaccine-specific clones were mono-reactive for SARS-CoV-2 spike.

Sequenced with the Oncomine TCR Beta short-read assay was DNA taken from cultured CD4+ T cells. Extraction of genomic DNA was performed on cultured CD4+ T cells. One entry per CDR3 protein results from TCRdb running MiXCR on the PCR reads. The sample has fewer than 20,000 distinct CDR3 sequences, approximately 48% seen once. The receptor comes from a human donor who had recovered from COVID-19. The rearrangement uses TRBV5-6 and TRBJ1-2; 7 bases line up with TRBD1. What was sequenced was CD4+ T cells from blood, cultured in vitro. This CDR3 is CASSLRDRANYGYTF. In nucleotides, the CDR3 is TGTGCCAGCAGCTTAAGGGACAGAGCTAACTATGGCTACACCTTC.